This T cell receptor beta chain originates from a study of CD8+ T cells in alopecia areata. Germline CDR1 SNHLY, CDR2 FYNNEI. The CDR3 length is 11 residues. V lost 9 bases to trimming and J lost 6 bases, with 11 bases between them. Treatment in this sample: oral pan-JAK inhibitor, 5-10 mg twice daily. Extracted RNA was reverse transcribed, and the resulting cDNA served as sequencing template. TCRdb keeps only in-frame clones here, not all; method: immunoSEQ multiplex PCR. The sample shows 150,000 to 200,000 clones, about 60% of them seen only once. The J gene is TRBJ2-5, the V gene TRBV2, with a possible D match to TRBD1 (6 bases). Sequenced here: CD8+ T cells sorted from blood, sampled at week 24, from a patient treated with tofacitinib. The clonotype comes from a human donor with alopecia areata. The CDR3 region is CARQGVQTQYF. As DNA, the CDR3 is TGTGCCAGACAGGGAGTCCAGACCCAGTACTTC.